This T cell receptor (beta chain) stems from a study of blood T cell repertoires in COVID-19. As for the study in general: Samples representing acute and convalescent COVID-19 were sourced from the United States, Italy and Spain. Sources were T cells, B-cell-depleted T cells, or PBMCs; the material itself was cDNA or gDNA.

Germline V gene sequence: CDR1 MDHEN, CDR2 SYDVKM. Trimming removed 2 bases from V and 8 bases from J, with 9 bases in between. The length of the CDR3 is 12 residues. In the authors' workflow: Amplifying reference gene primers gave estimates of nucleated cell counts. Sequencing used immunoSEQ multiplex PCR; TCRdb keeps in-frame clones, though not all of them. V, J and clone size derive from that table, while D and trimming were established from the DNA sequence. The data contain about 210,000 clones, 92% of them singletons. The V call is TRBV28, the J call TRBJ1-2; no firm D call. The sequence was collected from a man aged 25-45 years with acute or convalescent COVID-19. The sequenced sample consisted of peripheral blood. The CDR3, as DNA: TGTGCCAGCAGTTTAAACATCGAAGGCTACACCTTC. Its translation is CASSLNIEGYTF.